Sequencing of this T cell receptor beta chain was carried out in a study of beta chain features in type 1 diabetes. Background on the study: The patients were much like the healthy donors in age, gender and cell yields.

CDR1 and CDR2 (germline): SGHRS, YFSETQ. Trimming removed 4 bases at V and 3 bases at J, with 8 bases between. The CDR3 loop spans 13 amino acids. A single heparinised draw of approximately 100 mL on average was taken per donor. Turning to this clone: The same CDR3 arises from other DNA sequences in this sample as well.

Reverse transcribing all isolated RNA meant expressed TCRB transcripts were sequenced. TCRdb's copy holds only in-frame clones and misses some; the assay was immunoSEQ multiplex PCR. The sample lists 500,000 to 700,000 clones; around 16% were seen once. This sequence originates from a man aged 18 to 29 in good health. The sample taken for sequencing was naive CD4+ T cells from blood. V gene TRBV5-1 combines with J gene TRBJ1-5; D unclear. The CDR3 spells CASSLGLNQPQHF. Here the CDR3 DNA reads TGCGCCAGCAGCCTCGGACTCAATCAGCCCCAGCATTTT.